The 27 T cell receptor beta chains below were found in one sample sequenced in a study of cytomegalovirus exposure and HLA in healthy donors. Primers for the PCR totalled 60 Vbeta and 13 Jbeta. Profiling relied on immunoSEQ multiplex PCR, and the TCRdb table lists in-frame clones only, not all of them. The sample includes approximately 140,000 clones, 70% to 80% of them seen just once. The material sequenced was PBMCs. Receptors originate from a female donor in good health and CMV-seronegative.

The chain has TRBV27 and TRBJ2-3; possibly TRBD2 for D (5 bases). The ends were cut back, 2 bases at V and 2 bases at J, with 14 bases in the middle. CDR3 size: 16 residues. Looked up from germline, CDR1 is MNHEY and CDR2 is SMNVEV (reference sequence). The CDR3 reads CASSLMRAKSTDTQYF. CDR3 nucleotides: TGTGCCAGCAGTTTAATGCGGGCGAAGTCCACAGATACGCAGTATTTT.

The rearrangement uses TRBV5-4 and TRBJ1-4; D is possibly TRBD1 (6 bases). Germline V gene sequence: CDR1 SGHNT, CDR2 YYREEE (reference sequence). The V gene lost 0 bases and the J gene lost 10 bases, with 19 bases spanning the gap. This CDR3 contains 16 residues. The CDR3 protein is CASSLDRGAMLGKLFF. In DNA form, the CDR3 reads TGTGCCAGCAGCTTGGATCGGGGGGCGATGTTGGGAAAACTGTTTTTT. Complete variable domain (other parts from reference TRBV5-4 and TRBJ1-4): ETGVTQSPTHLIKTRGQQVTLRCSSQSGHNTVSWYQQALGQGPQFIFQYYREEENGRGNFPPRFSGLQFPNYSSELNVNALELDDSALYLCASSLDRGAMLGKLFFGSGTQLSVL.

The chain joins TRBV7-9 to TRBJ1-4; TRBD1 matches 9 bases. The CDR3 is made up of 15 amino acids. The V gene's germline CDR1 is SEHNR and CDR2 FQNEAQ (reference sequence). V trimming: 4 bases; J trimming: 10 bases; junction bases outside the gene matches: 10. The CDR3 sequence: CASSSGTGPGGKLFF. In DNA, the CDR3 is TGTGCCAGCAGCTCCGGGACAGGGCCGGGGGGAAAACTGTTTTTT. The full variable domain, its missing parts supplied by reference TRBV7-9 and TRBJ1-4, is DTGVSQNPRHKITKRGQNVTFRCDPISEHNRLYWYRQTLGQGPEFLTYFQNEAQLEKSRLLSDRFSAERPKGSFSTLEIQRTEQGDSAMYLCASSSGTGPGGKLFFGSGTQLSVL.

The chain uses TRBV5-1 and TRBJ2-7, with 10 nucleotides matching TRBD2. This CDR3 has 17 amino acids. V gave up 3 bases and J gave up 3 bases; unmatched junction bases: 12. Germline V gives CDR1 SGHRS, CDR2 YFSETQ. CDR3 residues: CASSSAGGRDWSYEQYF. CDR3 DNA: TGCGCCAGCAGCTCAGCGGGAGGGCGGGACTGGAGCTACGAGCAGTACTTC. The full variable domain, its missing parts supplied by reference TRBV5-1 and TRBJ2-7, is KAGVTQTPRYLIKTRGQQVTLSCSPISGHRSVSWYQQTPGQGLQFLFEYFSETQRNKGNFPGRFSGRQFSNSRSEMNVSTLELGDSALYLCASSSAGGRDWSYEQYFGPGTRLTVT.

The rearrangement links TRBV5-6 to TRBJ2-3; 8 bases map to TRBD1. This CDR3 is 15 amino acids long. V lost 5 bases and J lost 4; bases outside the gene matches: 9. Looked up from germline, CDR1 is SGHDT and CDR2 is YYEEEE. In nucleotides, the CDR3 is TGTGCCAGCAGTTCTACAGGGGGTTTGTCAGATACGCAGTATTTT. This gives the protein CASSSTGGLSDTQYF. Supplemented by reference TRBV5-6 and TRBJ2-3, the full variable domain reads DAGVTQSPTHLIKTRGQQVTLRCSPKSGHDTVSWYQQALGQGPQFIFQYYEEEERQRGNFPDRFSGHQFPNYSSELNVNALLLGDSALYLCASSSTGGLSDTQYFGPGTRLTVL.

The V gene is TRBV9, the J gene TRBJ1-2; no reliable D call. Germline V gene sequence: CDR1 SGDLS, CDR2 YYNGEE. The CDR3 is 14 amino acids. V was shortened by 4 bases and J by 6 bases, with 16 bases between the two germline ends. CDR3 region: CASSPGAGIHGYTF. The CDR3 DNA is TGTGCCAGCAGCCCAGGCGCGGGGATCCATGGCTACACCTTC.

This chain joins TRBV21-1 and TRBJ2-7; whether TRBD1, the table's D call, matches the DNA was not checked. TRBV21-1 is a pseudogene. This CDR3 contains 14 residues. CDR3 in amino acids: CASRKLQGAYEQYF. The CDR3 DNA is TGTGCCAGCAGGAAATTACAGGGGGCCTACGAGCAGTACTTC.

The genes are TRBV15 and TRBJ1-5, with D unclear. This CDR3 contains 14 residues. The germline gives CDR1 LNHNV, CDR2 YYDKDF (reference sequence). V was clipped by 1 base and J by 0 bases, with 4 bases between them. This CDR3 reads CATSRAYSNQPQHF. DNA for the CDR3: TGTGCCACCAGCAGAGCTTATAGCAATCAGCCCCAGCATTTT.

This sequence joins TRBV6-5 and TRBJ2-5; 14 nucleotides line up with TRBD2. The CDR3 is made up of 16 amino acids. Trimming removed 4 bases from V and 5 bases from J; junction bases left unmatched: 6. In germline, CDR1 is MNHEY, CDR2 SVGAGI. The CDR3 bases are TGTGCCAGCAGTTTCGGGACTAGCGGGAGTGGGGAGACCCAGTACTTC. This sequence encodes CASSFGTSGSGETQYF.

The V call is TRBV11-2, the J call TRBJ1-2, with TRBD1 as a possible D gene (6 bases). V was trimmed by 7 bases and J by 5 bases, leaving 17 bases between them. The germline V gene has CDR1 SGHAT and CDR2 FQNNGV. This CDR3 spans 14 amino acids. The DNA of the CDR3 is TGTGCCAGCACCCAAATAACAGGGTTTTATGGCTACACCTTC. As protein: CASTQITGFYGYTF.

V is TRBV19 and J is TRBJ1-2; 8 nucleotides line up with TRBD1. CDR1 is LNHDA and CDR2 is SQIVND in the germline V gene (reference sequence). V lost 6 bases and J lost 10; bases outside the gene matches: 10. This CDR3 contains 13 residues. DNA of the CDR3: TGTGCCAGTAGCCCTCCGGGACAGGACTTCTACACCTTC. Encoded protein: CASSPPGQDFYTF.

This chain's CDR3 is CASSSGGGGYTF. The CDR3 DNA sequence: TGTGCCAGCAGTTCAGGCGGGGGAGGCTACACCTTC. The chain couples TRBV27 to TRBJ1-2; TRBD1 might be the D (5 bases). The CDR3 consists of 12 residues. The V and J ends lost 4 bases and 8 bases respectively, with 11 bases between them. The germline V gene encodes CDR1 MNHEY and CDR2 SMNVEV (reference sequence).

The V gene is TRBV5-6, the J gene TRBJ2-3, with D maybe TRBD2 (6 bases). Germline values: CDR1 SGHDT, CDR2 YYEEEE. The CDR3 has 14 residues. Trimming shortened V by 0 bases and J by 1 base, and 6 bases separated the two germline ends. CDR3 nucleotides: TGTGCCAGCAGCTTGGGGGGGGGCACAGATACGCAGTATTTT. Protein product: CASSLGGGTDTQYF.

This clone came up once. This chain links TRBV7-2 with TRBJ2-5, with TRBD2 matching 10 bases. This CDR3 has 14 amino acids. With 6 bases clipped from V and 6 bases from J, the junction kept 7 bases outside the gene matches. Germline CDR1 SGHTA, CDR2 FQGNSA. Here the CDR3 DNA reads TGTGCCAGCAGTCAAGCGGGAGGGCCAAAGACCCAGTACTTC. Its protein product is CASSQAGGPKTQYF.

V gene TRBV6-4 combines with J gene TRBJ1-1; 7 bases map to TRBD1. V trimming: 6 bases; J trimming: 7 bases; junction bases outside the gene matches: 8. Per germline, CDR1 MRHNA and CDR2 SNTAGT. This CDR3 spans 13 amino acids. CDR3 nucleotides: TGTGCCAGCAGCACAGGGACAGCCAGTGAAGCTTTCTTT. As protein: CASSTGTASEAFF.

V is TRBV2 and J is TRBJ2-3; TRBD1 is a possible D gene (6 bases). V lost 7 bases, J lost 5 bases, and 16 bases lay in between. Looked up from germline, CDR1 is SNHLY and CDR2 is FYNNEI. CDR3 length: 14 amino acids. CDR3 loop: CASKRDTAKDTQYF. CDR3 DNA sequence: TGTGCCAGCAAACGGGACACCGCGAAAGATACGCAGTATTTT.

The chain employs TRBV5-1 and TRBJ2-6; no clear D gene. Germline CDR1 SGHRS, CDR2 YFSETQ. The CDR3 spans 16 residues. V was trimmed by 4 bases and J by 1 base, leaving 12 bases between them. The CDR3 reads CASSPRRRSGANVLTF. For the CDR3, the DNA is TGCGCCAGCAGCCCGAGGCGGCGTTCTGGGGCCAACGTCCTGACTTTC.

This clone has just one count. This chain joins TRBV9 and TRBJ2-5, with a weak D call TRBD2 (6 bases). CDR1 SGDLS and CDR2 YYNGEE come from the germline V gene. Deletions cut 4 bases from V and 5 bases from J, with 15 bases between. This CDR3 has 14 residues. DNA of the CDR3: TGTGCCAGCAGCTATGGGGGGAGCGAGGAGACCCAGTACTTC. It specifies CASSYGGSEETQYF.

There are a few counts of this clone. The chain uses TRBV7-3 and TRBJ2-1; tentative D call: TRBD2 (5 bases). The CDR3 contains 12 residues. Germline assignment: CDR1 SGHTA and CDR2 FQGTGA. Trimming left V 4 bases short and J 6 bases short, with 7 bases between. The CDR3 nucleotides read TGTGCCAGCAGCTCAAGCGGCAATGAGCAGTTCTTC. Its translation: CASSSSGNEQFF.

The chain joins TRBV2 to TRBJ1-2, with unresolved D. The CDR3 extends over 15 amino acids. V lost 5 bases and J lost 5, with 18 bases in between. Looked up from germline, CDR1 is SNHLY and CDR2 is FYNNEI. CDR3 DNA: TGTGCCAGCAGTCTTATTCCGGACTCCGGGTATGGCTACACCTTC. Its protein is CASSLIPDSGYGYTF. Full variable domain (remainder filled in from reference TRBV2 and TRBJ1-2): EPEVTQTPSHQVTQMGQEVILRCVPISNHLYFYWYRQILGQKVEFLVSFYNNEISEKSEIFDDQFSVERPDGSNFTLKIRSTKLEDSAMYFCASSLIPDSGYGYTFGSGTRLTVV.

The CDR3 protein is CASSSRQGAGETQYF. The DNA for the CDR3 is TGTGCCAGCAGCTCCCGACAGGGGGCTGGGGAGACCCAGTACTTC. The gene calls are TRBV5-4 and TRBJ2-5, with 10 bases lining up with TRBD1. Germline V CDR1 and CDR2: SGHNT, YYREEE (reference sequence). This CDR3 comprises 15 residues. With 3 bases clipped from V and 5 bases from J, the junction kept 7 bases outside the gene matches.

This rearrangement joins TRBV10-3 to TRBJ1-5; TRBD1 matches 9 bases. CDR3 size: 15 residues. Per germline, CDR1 ENHRY and CDR2 SYGVKD. V lost 2 bases, J lost 2 bases, and 1 base stayed unmatched. Here the CDR3 reads CAISEGDRGNQPQHF. The CDR3 DNA sequence: TGTGCCATCAGTGAGGGGGACAGGGGCAATCAGCCCCAGCATTTT.

V gene TRBV5-4 combines with J gene TRBJ2-5; perhaps TRBD1 as D (5 bases). Germline lookup yields CDR1 SGHNT and CDR2 YYREEE (reference sequence). The CDR3 spans 14 residues. V was trimmed by 2 bases and J by 4 bases, leaving 12 bases between them. Written as DNA, the CDR3 is TGTGCCAGCAGCTTCCCAGGGATCGGAGAGACCCAGTACTTC. This codes for CASSFPGIGETQYF.

This sequence joins TRBV6-5 and TRBJ2-7; 7 bases are shared with TRBD2. The germline gives CDR1 MNHEY, CDR2 SVGAGI. The CDR3 runs to 15 residues. V shed 6 bases, J shed 0 bases, and the junction held 8 bases outside the gene matches. The CDR3 protein is CASSLRAGTSYEQYF. DNA for the CDR3: TGTGCCAGCAGCCTAAGAGCGGGAACCTCCTACGAGCAGTACTTC.

V gene TRBV4-2 combines with J gene TRBJ1-2, with D uncertain. V shed 1 base and J shed 3 bases, with 12 bases lying between them. The V gene's germline CDR1 is LGHNA and CDR2 YNFKEQ. The CDR3 spans 15 residues. The CDR3 coding sequence is TGTGCCAGCAGCCAAGGAGAGGGTTTTGACTATGGCTACACCTTC. Amino acids: CASSQGEGFDYGYTF.

This clone is a singleton in its sample. The chain combines TRBV7-9 with TRBJ2-7, with D unresolved. The V gene's germline CDR1 is SEHNR and CDR2 FQNEAQ (reference sequence). V shed 5 bases and J shed 1 base, with 12 bases lying between them. This CDR3 comprises 14 residues. The CDR3 loop reads CASSPRLPSYEQYF. As DNA, the CDR3 is TGTGCCAGCAGCCCCCGGTTGCCATCCTACGAGCAGTACTTC.

This clone was detected once. This chain links TRBV5-1 with TRBJ2-1; no reliable D call. Trimming left V 3 bases short and J 0 bases short, with 10 bases between. The CDR3 totals 15 residues. CDR1 and CDR2 (germline): SGHRS, YFSETQ. Here the CDR3 reads CASSSWSTSYNEQFF. The CDR3 DNA reads TGCGCCAGCAGCTCGTGGTCTACCTCCTACAATGAGCAGTTCTTC. Variable domain in full (rest from reference TRBV5-1 and TRBJ2-1): KAGVTQTPRYLIKTRGQQVTLSCSPISGHRSVSWYQQTPGQGLQFLFEYFSETQRNKGNFPGRFSGRQFSNSRSEMNVSTLELGDSALYLCASSSWSTSYNEQFFGPGTRLTVL.